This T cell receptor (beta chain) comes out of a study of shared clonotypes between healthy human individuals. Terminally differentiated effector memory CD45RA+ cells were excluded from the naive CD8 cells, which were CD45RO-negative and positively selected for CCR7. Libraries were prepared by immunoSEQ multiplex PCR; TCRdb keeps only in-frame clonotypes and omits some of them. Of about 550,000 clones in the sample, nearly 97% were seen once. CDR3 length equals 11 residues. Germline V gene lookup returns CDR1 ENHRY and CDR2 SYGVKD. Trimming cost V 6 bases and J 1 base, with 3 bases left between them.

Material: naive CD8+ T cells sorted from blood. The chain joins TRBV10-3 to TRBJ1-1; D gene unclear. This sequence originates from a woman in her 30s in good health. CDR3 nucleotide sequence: TGTGCCATCAGAGGGAACACTGAAGCTTTCTTT. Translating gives CAIRGNTEAFF.